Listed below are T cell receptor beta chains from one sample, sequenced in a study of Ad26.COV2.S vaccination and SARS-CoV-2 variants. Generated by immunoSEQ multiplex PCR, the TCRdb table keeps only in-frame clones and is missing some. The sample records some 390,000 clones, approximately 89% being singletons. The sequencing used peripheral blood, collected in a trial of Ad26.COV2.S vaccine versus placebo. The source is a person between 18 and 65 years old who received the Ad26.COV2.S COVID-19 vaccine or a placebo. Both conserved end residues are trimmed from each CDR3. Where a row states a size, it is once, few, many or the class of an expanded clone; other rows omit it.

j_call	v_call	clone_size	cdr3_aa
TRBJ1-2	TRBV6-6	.	ASSSQDHYGYT
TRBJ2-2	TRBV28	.	ASSPHSGATGELF
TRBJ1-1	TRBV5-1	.	ASSSGQGRGNTEAF
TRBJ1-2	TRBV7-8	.	ASSKSRVSNYGYT
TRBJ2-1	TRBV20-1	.	SASRSSGGWEQF
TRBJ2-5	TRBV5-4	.	ASSSGLQETQY
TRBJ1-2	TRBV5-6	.	ASSPPGQGNHGYT
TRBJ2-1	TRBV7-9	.	ASSPDRGNSYNEQF
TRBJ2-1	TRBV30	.	AWSDGTGGNEQF
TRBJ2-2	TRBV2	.	ASRTWTGTGELF
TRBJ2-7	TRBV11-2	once	ASSATAGGGEQY
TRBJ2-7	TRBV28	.	ASRGQGGGYEQY
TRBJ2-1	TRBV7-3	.	ASAGGSYNEQF
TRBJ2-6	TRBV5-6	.	ASSPTGTGHNSGANVLT
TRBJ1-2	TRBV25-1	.	ASRTGHGYT
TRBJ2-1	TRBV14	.	ASSQDQTAGGFNEQF
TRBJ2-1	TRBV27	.	ASGSGLSSYNEQF
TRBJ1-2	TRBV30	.	AWSAGGVNGYT
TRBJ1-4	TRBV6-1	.	ASSEEVGGTPNEKLF
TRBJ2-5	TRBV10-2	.	ASSEDTRRETQY
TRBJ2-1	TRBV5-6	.	ASSLLDEQF
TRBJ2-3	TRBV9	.	ASSAPGTGTDTQY
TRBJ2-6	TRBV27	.	ASSAGQLLSGANVLT
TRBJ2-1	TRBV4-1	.	ASSQGIAGPYNEQF
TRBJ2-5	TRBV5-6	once	ASSSGVNQETQY
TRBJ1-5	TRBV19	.	ASSIFNKGTGALNQPQH
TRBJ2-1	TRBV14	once	ASSPLRGGYNEQF
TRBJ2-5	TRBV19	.	ASSRGEETQY
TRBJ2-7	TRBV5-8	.	ASSLRLASSYEQY
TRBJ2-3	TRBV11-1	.	ASSSPRGTDTQY
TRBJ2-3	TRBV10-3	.	AISESKGLAGVDTQY
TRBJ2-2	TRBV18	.	ASSPPNTGELF
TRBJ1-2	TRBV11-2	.	ASSRTGTGGASGYT
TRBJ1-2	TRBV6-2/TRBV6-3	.	ASSLAPGEFGYT
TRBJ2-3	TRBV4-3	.	ASSQDLGGNTQY
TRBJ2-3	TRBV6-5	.	ASSYGSTQY
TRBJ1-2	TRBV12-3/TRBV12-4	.	ASSPQGRGGYT
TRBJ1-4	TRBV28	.	ASSHAVGKGTNEKLF
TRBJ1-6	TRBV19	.	ASSPTGVNSPLH
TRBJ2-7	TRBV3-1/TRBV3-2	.	ASSPGSYEQY
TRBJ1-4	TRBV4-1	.	ASSQEGFGATNEKLF
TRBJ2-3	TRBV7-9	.	ASSPQAAAGVNTDTQY
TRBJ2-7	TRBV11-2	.	ASSERPGDYEQY
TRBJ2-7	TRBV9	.	ASSVAQETYEQY
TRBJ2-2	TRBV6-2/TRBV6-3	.	ASSPRGQGAELF
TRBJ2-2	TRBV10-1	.	ASSDGTGTGELF
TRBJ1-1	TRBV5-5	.	ASSPRRQGEAF
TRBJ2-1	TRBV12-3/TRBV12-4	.	ASSLKGAGEQF
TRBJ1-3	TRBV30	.	ACQLTSGNTIY
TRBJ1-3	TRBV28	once	ASSFGRAGNTIY
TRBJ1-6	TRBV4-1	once	ASSQGDRDRGLSSYNSPLH
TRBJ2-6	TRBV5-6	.	ASSLRASGANVLT
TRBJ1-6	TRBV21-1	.	ASSNRGNDFHSPLH
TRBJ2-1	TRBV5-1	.	ASSWGTRGNEQF
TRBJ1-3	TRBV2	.	ASSDQGAPGNTIY
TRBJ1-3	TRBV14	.	ASSQVLYSKENTIY
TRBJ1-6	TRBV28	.	ASIRQGRSPLH